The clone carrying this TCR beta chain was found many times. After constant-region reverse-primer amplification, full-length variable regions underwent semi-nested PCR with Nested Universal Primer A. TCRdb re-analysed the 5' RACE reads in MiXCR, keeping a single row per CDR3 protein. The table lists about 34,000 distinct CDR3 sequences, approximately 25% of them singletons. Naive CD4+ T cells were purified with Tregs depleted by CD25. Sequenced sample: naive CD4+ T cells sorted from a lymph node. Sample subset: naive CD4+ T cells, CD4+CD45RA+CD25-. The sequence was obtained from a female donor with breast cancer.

CDR3 sequence: CSVVFQGYSTLYNEQFF. Here the CDR3 DNA reads TGCAGCGTTGTGTTTCAGGGCTACTCCACCCTCTACAATGAGCAGTTCTTC. V is TRBV29-1 and J is TRBJ2-1, with D possibly TRBD1 on 5 matching bases. Germline CDR1 SQVTM, CDR2 ANQGSEA. There are 17 residues in the CDR3. V was cut by 4 bases and J by 3 bases, with 22 bases left in between.